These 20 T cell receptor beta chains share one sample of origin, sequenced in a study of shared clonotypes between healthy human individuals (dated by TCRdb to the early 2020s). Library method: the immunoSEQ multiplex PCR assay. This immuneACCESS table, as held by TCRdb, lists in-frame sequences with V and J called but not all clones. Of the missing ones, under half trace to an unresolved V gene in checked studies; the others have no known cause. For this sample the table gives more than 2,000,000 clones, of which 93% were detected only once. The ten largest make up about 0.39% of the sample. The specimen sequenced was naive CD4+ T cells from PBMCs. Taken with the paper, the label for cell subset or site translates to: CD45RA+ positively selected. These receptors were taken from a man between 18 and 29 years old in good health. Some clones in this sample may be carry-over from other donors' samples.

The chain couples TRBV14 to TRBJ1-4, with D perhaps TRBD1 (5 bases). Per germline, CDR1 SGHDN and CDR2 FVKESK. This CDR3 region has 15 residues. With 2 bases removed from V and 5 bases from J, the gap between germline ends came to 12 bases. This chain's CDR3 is CASSQLSGRNEKLFF. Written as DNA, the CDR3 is TGTGCCAGCAGCCAACTATCGGGACGGAATGAAAAACTGTTTTTT. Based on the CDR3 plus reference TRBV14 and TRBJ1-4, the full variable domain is EAGVTQFPSHSVIEKGQTVTLRCDPISGHDNLYWYRRVMGKEIKFLLHFVKESKQDESGMPNNRFLAERTGGTYSTLKVQPAELEDSGVYFCASSQLSGRNEKLFFGSGTQLSVL.

CDR3 DNA: TGCGCCAGCAGCTTGGTTGGTAGCGGGAGCGACGAGCAGTACTTC. It is translated as CASSLVGSGSDEQYF. V is TRBV5-1 and J is TRBJ2-7, with TRBD2 matching over 9 bases. Germline-derived CDR1 and CDR2 are SGHRS and YFSETQ. The V and J ends lost 0 bases and 5 bases, in that order; junction bases with no gene match: 6. The CDR3 covers 15 residues.

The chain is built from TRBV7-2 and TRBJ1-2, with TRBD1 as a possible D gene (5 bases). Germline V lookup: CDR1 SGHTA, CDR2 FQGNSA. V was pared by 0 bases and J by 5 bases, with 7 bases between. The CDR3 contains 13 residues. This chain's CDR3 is CASSLAGDYGYTF. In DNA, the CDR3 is TGTGCCAGCAGCTTAGCGGGGGATTATGGCTACACCTTC.

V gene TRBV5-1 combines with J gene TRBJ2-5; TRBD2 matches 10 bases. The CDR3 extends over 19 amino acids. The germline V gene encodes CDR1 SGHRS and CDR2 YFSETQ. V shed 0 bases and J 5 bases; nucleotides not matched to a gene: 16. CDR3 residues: CASSLGVASGSRLRETQYF. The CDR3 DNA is TGCGCCAGCAGCTTGGGTGTCGCTAGCGGGAGTCGATTGAGGGAGACCCAGTACTTC.

This CDR3 is CASSQPLGGSNQPQHF. The CDR3 DNA sequence: TGCGCCAGCAGCCAACCTTTAGGGGGAAGCAATCAGCCCCAGCATTTT. This rearrangement joins TRBV4-1 to TRBJ1-5; possible D gene TRBD1, 6 bases. The CDR3 sequence is 16 residues long. From germline, CDR1 is MGHRA and CDR2 YSYEKL. The ends were cut back, 2 bases at V and 1 base at J, with 12 bases in the middle.

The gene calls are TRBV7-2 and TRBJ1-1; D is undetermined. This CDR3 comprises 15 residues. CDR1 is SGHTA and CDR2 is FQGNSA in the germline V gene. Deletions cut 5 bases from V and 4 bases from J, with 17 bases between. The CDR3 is CASSPRPIRVTEAFF. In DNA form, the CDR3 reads TGTGCCAGCAGCCCGCGTCCCATACGTGTCACTGAAGCTTTCTTT.

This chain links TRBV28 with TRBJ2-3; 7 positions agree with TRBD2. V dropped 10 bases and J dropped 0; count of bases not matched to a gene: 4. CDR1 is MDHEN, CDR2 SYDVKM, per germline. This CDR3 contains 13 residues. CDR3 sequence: CAIFSGSTDTQYF. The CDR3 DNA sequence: TGTGCCATCTTTAGCGGGAGCACAGATACGCAGTATTTT.

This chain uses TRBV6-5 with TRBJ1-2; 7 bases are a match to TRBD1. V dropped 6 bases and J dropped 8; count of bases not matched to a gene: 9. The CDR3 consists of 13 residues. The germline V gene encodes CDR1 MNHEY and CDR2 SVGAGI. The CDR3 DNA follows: TGTGCCAGCAGCTCCCGACAGGGCCAAGGCTACACCTTC. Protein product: CASSSRQGQGYTF.

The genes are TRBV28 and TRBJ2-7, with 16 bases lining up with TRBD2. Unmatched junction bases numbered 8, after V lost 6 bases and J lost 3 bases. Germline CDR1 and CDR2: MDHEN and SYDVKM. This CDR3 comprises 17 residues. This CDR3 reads CASRSGTSGRGFYEQYF. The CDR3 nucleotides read TGTGCCAGCAGATCCGGGACTAGCGGGAGGGGATTCTACGAGCAGTACTTC.

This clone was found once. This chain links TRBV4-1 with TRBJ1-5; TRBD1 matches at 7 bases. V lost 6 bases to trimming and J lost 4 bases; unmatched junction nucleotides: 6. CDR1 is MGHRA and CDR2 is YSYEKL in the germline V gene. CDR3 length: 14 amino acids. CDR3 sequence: CASSSPGQNQPQHF. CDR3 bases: TGCGCCAGCAGTTCACCGGGACAGAATCAGCCCCAGCATTTT.

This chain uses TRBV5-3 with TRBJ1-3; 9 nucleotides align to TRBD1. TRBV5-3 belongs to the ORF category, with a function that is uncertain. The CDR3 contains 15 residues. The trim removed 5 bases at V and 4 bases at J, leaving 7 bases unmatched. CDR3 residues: CARRDTGTGGNTIYF. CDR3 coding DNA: TGTGCCAGAAGGGATACCGGGACAGGGGGAAACACCATATATTTT.

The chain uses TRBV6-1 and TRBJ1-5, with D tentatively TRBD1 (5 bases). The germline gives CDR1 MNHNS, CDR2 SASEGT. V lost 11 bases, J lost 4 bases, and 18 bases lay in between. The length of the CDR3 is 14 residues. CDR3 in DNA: TGTGCCGGAAACGGGGGGATCGGGAATCAGCCCCAGCATTTT. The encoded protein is CAGNGGIGNQPQHF.

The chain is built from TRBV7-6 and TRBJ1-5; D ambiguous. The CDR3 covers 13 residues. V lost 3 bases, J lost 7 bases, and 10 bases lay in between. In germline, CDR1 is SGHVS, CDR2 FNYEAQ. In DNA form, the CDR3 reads TGTGCCAGCAGCTTGGCGGTAGAACAGCCCCAGCATTTT. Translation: CASSLAVEQPQHF.

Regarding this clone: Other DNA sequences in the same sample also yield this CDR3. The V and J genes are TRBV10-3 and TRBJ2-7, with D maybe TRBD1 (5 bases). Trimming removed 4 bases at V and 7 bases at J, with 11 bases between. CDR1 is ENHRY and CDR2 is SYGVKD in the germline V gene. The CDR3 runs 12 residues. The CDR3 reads CAISGTSGEQYF. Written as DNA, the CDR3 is TGTGCCATCAGTGGGACATCCGGGGAGCAGTACTTC.

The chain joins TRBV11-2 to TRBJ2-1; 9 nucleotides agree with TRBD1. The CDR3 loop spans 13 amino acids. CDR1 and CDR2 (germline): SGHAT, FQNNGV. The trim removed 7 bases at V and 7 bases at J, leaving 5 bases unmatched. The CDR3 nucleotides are TGTGCCAGCACCCGGGACAGGGCGAATGAGCAGTTCTTC. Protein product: CASTRDRANEQFF.

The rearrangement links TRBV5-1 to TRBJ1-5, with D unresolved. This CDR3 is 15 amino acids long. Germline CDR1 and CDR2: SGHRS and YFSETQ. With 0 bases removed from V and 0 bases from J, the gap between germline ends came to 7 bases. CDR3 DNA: TGCGCCAGCAGCTTGGATGGTTTTAGCAATCAGCCCCAGCATTTT. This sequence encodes CASSLDGFSNQPQHF.

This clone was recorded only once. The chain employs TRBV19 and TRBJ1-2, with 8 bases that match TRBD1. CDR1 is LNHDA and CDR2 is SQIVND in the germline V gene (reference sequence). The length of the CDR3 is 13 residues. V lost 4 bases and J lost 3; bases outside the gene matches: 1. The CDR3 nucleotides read TGTGCCAGTAGTACGGACAGGGACTATGGCTACACCTTC. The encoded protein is CASSTDRDYGYTF.

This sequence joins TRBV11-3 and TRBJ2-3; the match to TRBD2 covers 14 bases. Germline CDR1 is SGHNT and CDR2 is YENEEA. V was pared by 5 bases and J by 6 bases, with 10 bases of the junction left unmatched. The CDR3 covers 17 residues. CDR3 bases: TGTGCCAGCAGCCGAGGACTAGCGGGAGGCGTAGATGATACGCAGTATTTT. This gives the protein CASSRGLAGGVDDTQYF.

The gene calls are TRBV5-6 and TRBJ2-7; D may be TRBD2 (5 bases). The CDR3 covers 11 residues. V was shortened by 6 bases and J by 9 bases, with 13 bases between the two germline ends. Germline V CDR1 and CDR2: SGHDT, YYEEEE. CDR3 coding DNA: TGTGCCAGCATCAACTCACTAGGGCAGTACTTC. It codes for CASINSLGQYF.

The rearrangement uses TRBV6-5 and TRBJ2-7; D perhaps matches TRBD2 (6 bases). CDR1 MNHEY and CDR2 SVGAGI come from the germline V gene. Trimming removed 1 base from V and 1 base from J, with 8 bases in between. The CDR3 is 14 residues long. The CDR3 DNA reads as TGTGCCAGCAGTTACTTCGGGGGATCCTACGAGCAGTACTTC. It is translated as CASSYFGGSYEQYF.